This T cell receptor (beta chain) stems from a study of cytomegalovirus exposure and HLA in healthy donors. General study findings and limits: Presence/absence analyses rested on an assumption that sequencing depth was roughly uniform across donors.

The table lists this clone with a few counts. The antigen is undetermined. The CDR3 totals 14 residues. The ends lost 1 base at V and 6 bases at J; junction bases unmatched: 0. Germline V CDR1 and CDR2: SEHNR, FQNEAQ (reference sequence). This PCR relied on a set of 60 Vbeta primers and 13 Jbeta primers. The table came from immunoSEQ multiplex PCR; TCRdb's copy has only in-frame clones and leaves some out. In the table there are hundreds of thousands of clones, 60% to 80% of which are singletons. The chain couples TRBV7-9 to TRBJ2-7, with 13 bases that match TRBD2. The sequence was collected from a woman between 25 and 40 years old in good health and CMV-seronegative. Material for sequencing was PBMCs. This CDR3 reads CASSLGTSGGEQYF. The CDR3 coding sequence is TGTGCCAGCAGCTTAGGGACTAGCGGGGGCGAGCAGTACTTC.